The 21 T cell receptor beta chains below all came from one sample that was sequenced in a study of post-analysis software for immune sequencing data (dated by TCRdb to the mid-2010s). Study-level results and caveats: Roughly 5 TRBV segments, including TRBV5-6, TRBV5-1 and TRBV20-1, were significantly more frequent in patients than controls.

The protocol used for the library was PCR. Data came from an Illumina HiSeq 2500. Unique molecular identifiers were incorporated into TCR beta cDNA libraries to reduce PCR and sequencing biases. TCRdb reanalyzed the raw reads on its own, using fastp at Q25 for trimming and MiXCR for clone calling, and kept in-frame beta chains. Every CDR3 protein is listed once, alongside the most common genes and DNA of its rows. This sample gives 650,000 to 850,000 distinct CDR3 sequences in total; about half of them show up just once. The ten largest make up 4% to 5% of the sample. No antigens are known for them. What was sequenced was blood. The receptors come from a girl aged 5 to 17 with multiple sclerosis.

This clonotype turned up a few times. The chain employs TRBV11-2 and TRBJ2-5; D unresolved. V was cut by 5 bases and J by 5 bases, with 18 bases left in between. CDR1 and CDR2 from the germline V gene are SGHAT and FQNNGV. The CDR3 runs 15 residues. This CDR3 is CASSRSSITQETQYF. The DNA for the CDR3 is TGTGCCAGCAGCCGAAGTTCGATTACCCAGGAGACCCAGTACTTC.

This clonotype has more than one count but fewer than ten. This chain links TRBV5-5 with TRBJ1-5; tentatively, D is TRBD1 (5 bases). Germline CDR1 reads SGHKS; CDR2 reads YYEKEE (reference sequence). The CDR3 length is 15 residues. V was cut by 2 bases and J by 2 bases, with 11 bases left in between. Here the CDR3 reads CASSFRGDRNQPQHF. The CDR3 region has the DNA TGTGCCAGCAGCTTCCGGGGGGACCGCAATCAGCCCCAGCATTTT.

The chain combines TRBV12-3 or TRBV12-4 with TRBJ2-6; the D is unclear. The CDR3 covers 12 residues. V was clipped by 2 bases and J by 9 bases, with 5 bases between them. This CDR3 is CASSLWDNVLTF. DNA for the CDR3: TGTGCCAGCAGTTTATGGGACAACGTCCTGACTTTC.

V usage is TRBV20-1 and J usage is TRBJ2-3; D unresolved. Per the germline V gene, CDR1 is DFQATT and CDR2 is SNEGSKA (reference sequence). This CDR3 spans 10 amino acids. The CDR3 region has the DNA TGCAGCGCCGAGGCCGATACGCAGTATTTT. This translates into CSAEADTQYF.

The chain recombines TRBV4-1 with TRBJ1-6; possibly TRBD1 for D (5 bases). V was trimmed by 4 bases and J by 7 bases, leaving 14 bases between them. Germline-derived CDR1 and CDR2 are MGHRA and YSYEKL. The CDR3 totals 15 residues. The CDR3 reads CASSLEEGRNSPLHF. The CDR3 DNA follows: TGCGCCAGCAGCCTTGAGGAGGGGAGGAATTCACCCCTCCACTTT.

The chain uses TRBV14 and TRBJ2-5; 7 nucleotides agree with TRBD1. The junction had 5 bases not matched to a gene; V was cut back by 3 bases and J by 7 bases. Germline CDR1 and CDR2: SGHDN and FVKESK. The CDR3 covers 13 residues. CDR3 in amino acids: CASSHRQGATQYF. In DNA, the CDR3 is TGTGCCAGCAGCCATCGACAGGGAGCGACCCAGTACTTC.

This sequence joins TRBV12-3 or TRBV12-4 and TRBJ2-3; 9 positions agree with TRBD1. V shed 2 bases and J 5 bases; nucleotides not matched to a gene: 5. This CDR3 is 15 amino acids long. The CDR3 DNA reads TGTGCCAGCAGTTTATCGGACAGGGGACGAGATACGCAGTATTTT. Translation gives CASSLSDRGRDTQYF.

A word on this clonotype: Since no conserved phenylalanine or tryptophan closes the CDR3, a read error is the likely cause. CDR3 sequence: CASSGDRAGANVLTL. The DNA for the CDR3 is TGTGCCAGCAGCGGAGACAGGGCTGGGGCCAACGTCCTGACTTTA. The chain joins TRBV5-6 to TRBJ2-6; 7 bases align to TRBD1. CDR3 length: 15 residues. The ends lost 4 bases at V and 2 bases at J; junction bases unmatched: 3. Germline V CDR1 and CDR2: SGHDT, YYEEEE.

CDR3 sequence reads: CASSVGGGQETQYF. CDR3 sequence (DNA): TGTGCCAGCAGCGTCGGGGGAGGTCAAGAGACCCAGTACTTC. The genes are TRBV9 and TRBJ2-5; possible D gene TRBD2, 6 bases. The CDR3 totals 14 residues. V lost 2 bases and J 2 bases, leaving 10 bases between the germline ends. The germline CDR1 and CDR2 sequences are SGDLS and YYNGEE. Together with reference TRBV9 and TRBJ2-5, the CDR3 gives the full variable domain: DSGVTQTPKHLITATGQRVTLRCSPRSGDLSVYWYQQSLDQGLQFLIQYYNGEERAKGNILERFSAQQFPDLHSELNLSSLELGDSALYFCASSVGGGQETQYFGPGTRLLVL.

J is TRBJ2-4 and V is TRBV28; TRBD2 agrees at 8 bases. This CDR3 has 14 amino acids. Germline V gives CDR1 MDHEN, CDR2 SYDVKM. With 6 bases clipped from V and 13 bases from J, the junction kept 14 bases outside the gene matches. The CDR3, as DNA: TGTGCCAGCAGCACTTTCCGGGGACTAGTCGGACAGTACTTC. Translation gives CASSTFRGLVGQYF.

This clonotype has a handful of counts. The genes are TRBV2 and TRBJ2-7; D could derive from TRBD1 or TRBD2 (6 bases each). Germline assignment: CDR1 SNHLY and CDR2 FYNNEI. The CDR3 extends over 14 amino acids. Trimming took 4 bases from V and 10 from J, leaving 20 bases between them. The CDR3 sequence: CASSAPQGPGAQYF. The CDR3 nucleotides are TGTGCCAGCAGTGCCCCCCAGGGCCCGGGGGCCCAGTACTTC.

There are a few counts of this clonotype. The rearrangement uses TRBV18 and TRBJ1-1; no firm D call. CDR3 length: 15 residues. The germline CDR1 and CDR2 sequences are KGHSH and LQKENI. V lost 3 bases, J lost 3 bases, and 14 bases lay in between. The CDR3 loop is CASSPRTRRDTEAFF. The CDR3 region has the DNA TGTGCCAGCTCACCTAGAACTAGGAGGGACACTGAAGCTTTCTTT.

J is TRBJ2-3 and V is TRBV28; the D call may be TRBD1 or TRBD2 (5 bases each). Germline V gene data show CDR1 as MDHEN and CDR2 as SYDVKM. Trimming pared 5 bases from V and 2 bases from J, leaving 20 bases between. The length of the CDR3 is 17 residues. Written as DNA, the CDR3 is TGTGCCAGCAGTCTCGGGGCTAGAAACTCTGTCACAGATACGCAGTATTTT. Protein: CASSLGARNSVTDTQYF.

The V and J genes are TRBV6-6 and TRBJ1-1; TRBD1 aligns across 9 bases. The ends lost 7 bases at V and 5 bases at J; junction bases unmatched: 11. The CDR3 loop spans 15 amino acids. CDR1 and CDR2 from the germline V gene are MNHNY and SVGAGI (reference sequence). The CDR3 spells CASKLTGGRGTEAFF. The CDR3 DNA sequence: TGTGCCAGCAAGCTAACAGGGGGCAGGGGGACTGAAGCTTTCTTT.

V and J are TRBV7-2 and TRBJ1-5; D gene unclear. From germline, CDR1 is SGHTA and CDR2 FQGNSA. V lost 4 bases, J lost 3 bases, and 10 bases lay in between. This CDR3 has 14 amino acids. The CDR3 region has the DNA TGTGCCAGCAGCTCTAGCATGGCCAATCAGCCCCAGCATTTT. Translated: CASSSSMANQPQHF.

This clonotype was detected only once. V usage is TRBV5-1 and J usage is TRBJ2-7; TRBD2 agrees at 11 bases. Germline V CDR1 and CDR2: SGHRS, YFSETQ. This CDR3 has 15 residues. V shed 0 bases, J shed 5 bases, and the junction held 4 bases outside the gene matches. The CDR3, as DNA: TGCGCCAGCAGCTTGGGACTAGCGGGAAAAAACGAGCAGTACTTC. Amino acids: CASSLGLAGKNEQYF.

This clonotype has a handful of counts. The chain uses TRBV25-1 and TRBJ2-7; perhaps TRBD2 as D (6 bases). The assigned J gene may be wrong: the sequence end matches TRBJ2-5 better. Germline assignment: CDR1 MGHDK and CDR2 SYGVNS. The CDR3 length is 14 residues. The CDR3 nucleotides read TGTGCCAGCAGTCTTACGGGAGCGTGGGAGACCCAGTACTTC. It translates to CASSLTGAWETQYF.

This clonotype was counted a single time. This sequence joins TRBV20-1 and TRBJ2-5; 10 positions agree with TRBD2. Germline V CDR1 and CDR2: DFQATT, SNEGSKA (reference sequence). This CDR3 spans 17 amino acids. With V trimmed by 0 bases and J by 2 bases, 9 bases remained unmatched. CDR3 residues: CSARDYDSSGSQETQYF. CDR3 bases: TGCAGTGCTAGAGACTACGACTCTAGCGGGAGTCAAGAGACCCAGTACTTC.

This clonotype appeared a few times. The chain uses TRBV5-1 and TRBJ2-1; 13 bases fit TRBD2. V trimming: 2 bases; J trimming: 7 bases; junction bases outside the gene matches: 6. Germline V lookup: CDR1 SGHRS, CDR2 YFSETQ. The CDR3 has 16 residues. In nucleotides, the CDR3 is TGCGCCAGCAGCTTCTCCGGGACTAGCGGGAAAAATGAGCAGTTCTTC. This encodes CASSFSGTSGKNEQFF.

V usage is TRBV27 and J usage is TRBJ1-2; a weak D match, TRBD1 (6 bases). This CDR3 is 13 amino acids long. Trimming took off 2 bases at V and 8 bases at J, with 12 bases between the two ends. Germline V gene lookup returns CDR1 MNHEY and CDR2 SMNVEV (reference sequence). The CDR3 is CASSLRGAAGYTF. The CDR3 DNA sequence: TGTGCCAGCAGTTTACGGGGGGCGGCCGGCTACACCTTC.

This clonotype has more than one count but fewer than ten. The rearrangement uses TRBV6-1 and TRBJ2-1; 7 positions match TRBD2. V was clipped by 6 bases and J by 2 bases; unmatched bases: 7. The CDR3 runs 15 residues. The germline V gene has CDR1 MNHNS and CDR2 SASEGT. CDR3 sequence: CASRGTTFAYNEQFF. CDR3 coding DNA: TGTGCCAGCAGGGGGACTACATTTGCCTACAATGAGCAGTTCTTC.